Listed here is a single T cell receptor beta chain. This entry comes from a study of blood T cell repertoires in COVID-19. TCRdb's table, derived via immunoSEQ multiplex PCR, lists solely in-frame clones and lacks some. This table has approximately 79,000 clones, about 89% appearing once. The source of this sequence is a man aged 60 to 75 with acute or convalescent COVID-19. The sample was peripheral blood.

The CDR3 reads CASSNTASGYTF. The CDR3 DNA follows: TGTGCCAGCAGCAATACGGCTAGTGGCTACACCTTC. The V and J genes are TRBV21-1 and TRBJ1-2. TRBV21-1 is termed a pseudogene. This CDR3 has 12 amino acids.